This is a list of T cell receptor beta chains from one sample in a study of blood T cell repertoires in COVID-19. Produced via immunoSEQ multiplex PCR; TCRdb's table is partial and in-frame only. The repertoire includes fewer than 300,000 clones, approximately 90% of them detected once, and 8% to 10% sits in the top ten. The specimen sequenced was PBMCs or T cells enriched from blood (not recorded which). The receptors shown here come from a man between 35 and 55 years old who had recovered from COVID-19. CDR3s include the opening cysteine and the closing phenylalanine or tryptophan.

V	J	CDR3
TRBV7-2	TRBJ2-5	CASSLTSGGALETQYF
TRBV6-5	TRBJ1-1	CASGAGGDVTEAFF
TRBV18	TRBJ1-2	CASSPRQLGADYGYTF
TRBV4-3	TRBJ1-4	CASSKRQPGQMNEKLFF
TRBV2	TRBJ1-5	CASSVGTDSNQPQHF
TRBV13	TRBJ1-1	CASSWTGLVDTEAFF
TRBV10-3	TRBJ1-2	CAISESKQSGANYGYTF
TRBV12-3/TRBV12-4	TRBJ1-4	CASSVRDYEKLFF
TRBV30	TRBJ1-1	CAWSSQENTEAFF
TRBV6-2/TRBV6-3	TRBJ1-3	CASSYSEGTGNTIYF
TRBV11-2	TRBJ2-2	CASSFHRDRGFVRELFF
TRBV7-3	TRBJ1-6	CASSLRGVNSPLHF
TRBV20-1	TRBJ2-7	CSASSYRDRVSEQYF
TRBV29-1	TRBJ1-5	CSVSETQQPQHF
TRBV19	TRBJ2-3	CASSISFSGGSGDTQYF
TRBV5-1	TRBJ2-5	CASSLGTPTETQYF
TRBV6-5	TRBJ1-2	CASSLRQGNYGYTF
TRBV7-7	TRBJ2-1	CASSQGVPYNEQFF
TRBV5-1	TRBJ1-2	CASTPHPAGAVGYGYTF
TRBV4-3	TRBJ2-1	CASSQGGGRDSQFF
TRBV5-4	TRBJ1-6	CASSFVDGYNSPLHF
TRBV24-1	TRBJ2-3	CASRSIGAGKTDTQYF
TRBV4-3	TRBJ2-7	CASSQGGQTAYEQYF
TRBV21-1	TRBJ2-1	CASSPPFLAGGENEQFF
TRBV10-3	TRBJ1-6	CAIGQNNSPLHF